This T cell receptor beta chain appears in the sequencing data of a study of blood T cell repertoires in COVID-19. Participants' own reports of clinical history determined their cohort assignment. Among Cohort 3 donors, those recovered had two negative PCRs, clearance, or symptom resolution. This CDR3 has 14 residues. Looked up from germline, CDR1 is MNHEY and CDR2 is SVGAGI. V gave up 10 bases and J gave up 0 bases, with 13 bases separating them. Per the authors' pipeline: Reference gene primer amplification in the assay estimated nucleated cell counts. Sequencing used immunoSEQ multiplex PCR; TCRdb keeps in-frame clones, though not all of them. V and J calls and clone size are given by that table; D and trimming were obtained from the DNA. The sample shows 310,000 or so clones, 80% to 90% of them seen only once.

This clonotype was sampled from a woman aged 18 to 35 who had recovered from COVID-19. The chain carries TRBV6-5 and TRBJ1-3; possibly TRBD1 for D (5 bases). Sequenced sample: PBMCs or T cells enriched from blood (not recorded which). The CDR3 sequence: CATQGSSSGNTIYF. DNA of the CDR3: TGTGCCACCCAGGGTTCGAGCTCTGGAAACACCATATATTTT.